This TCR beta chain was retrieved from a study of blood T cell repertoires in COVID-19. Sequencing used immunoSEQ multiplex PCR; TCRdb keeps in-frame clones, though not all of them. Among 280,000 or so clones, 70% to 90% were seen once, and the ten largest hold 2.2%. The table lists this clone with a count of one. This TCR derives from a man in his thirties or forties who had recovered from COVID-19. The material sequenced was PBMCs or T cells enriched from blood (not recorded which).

Written as DNA, the CDR3 is TGTGCCAGCCGTGGACAGGCCCCCTACGAGCAGTACTTC. Its translation: CASRGQAPYEQYF. V gene TRBV19 combines with J gene TRBJ2-7, with 7 bases aligning to TRBD1. CDR1 LNHDA and CDR2 SQIVND come from the germline V gene (reference sequence). The CDR3 sequence is 13 residues long. The ends lost 9 bases at V and 2 bases at J; junction bases unmatched: 7. Full variable domain (missing parts from reference TRBV19 and TRBJ2-7): DGGITQSPKYLFRKEGQNVTLSCEQNLNHDAMYWYRQDPGQGLRLIYYSQIVNDFQKGDIAEGYSVSREKKESFPLTVTSAQKNPTAFYLCASRGQAPYEQYFGPGTRLTVT.